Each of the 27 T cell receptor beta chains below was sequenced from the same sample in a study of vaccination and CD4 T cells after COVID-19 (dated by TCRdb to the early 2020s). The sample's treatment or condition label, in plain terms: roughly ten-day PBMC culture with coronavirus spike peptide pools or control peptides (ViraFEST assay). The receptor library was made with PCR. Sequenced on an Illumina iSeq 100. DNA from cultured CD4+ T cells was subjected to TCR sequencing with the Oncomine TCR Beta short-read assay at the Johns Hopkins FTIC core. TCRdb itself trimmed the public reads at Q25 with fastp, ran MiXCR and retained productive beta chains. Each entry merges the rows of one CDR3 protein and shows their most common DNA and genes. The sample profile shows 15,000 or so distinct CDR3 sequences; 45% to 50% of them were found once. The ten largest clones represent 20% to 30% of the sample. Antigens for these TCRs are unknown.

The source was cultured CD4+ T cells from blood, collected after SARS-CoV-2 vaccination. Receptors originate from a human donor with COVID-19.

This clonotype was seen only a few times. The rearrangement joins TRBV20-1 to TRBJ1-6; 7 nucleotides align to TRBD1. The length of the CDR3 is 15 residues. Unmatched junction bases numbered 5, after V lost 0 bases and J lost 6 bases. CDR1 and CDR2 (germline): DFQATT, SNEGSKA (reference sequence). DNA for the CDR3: TGCAGTGCTAGAGATCAGGGGGGGTTTAATTCACCCCTCCACTTT. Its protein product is CSARDQGGFNSPLHF.

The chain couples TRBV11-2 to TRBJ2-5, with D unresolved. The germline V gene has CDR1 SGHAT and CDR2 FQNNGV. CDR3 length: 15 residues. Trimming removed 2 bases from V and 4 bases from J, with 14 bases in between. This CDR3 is CASSLNTATGETQYF. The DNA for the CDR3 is TGTGCCAGCAGCTTAAATACGGCCACGGGAGAGACCCAGTACTTC. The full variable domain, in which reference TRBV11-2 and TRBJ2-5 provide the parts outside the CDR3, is EAGVAQSPRYKIIEKRQSVAFWCNPISGHATLYWYQQILGQGPKLLIQFQNNGVVDDSQLPKDRFSAERLKGVDSTLKIQPAKLEDSAVYLCASSLNTATGETQYFGPGTRLLVL.

The CDR3, as DNA: TGCAGTGCTAGAGGGGACCCAGGGGGGAACACCATATATTTT. The encoded protein is CSARGDPGGNTIYF. The V and J genes are TRBV20-1 and TRBJ1-3, with 7 bases aligning to TRBD1. The length of the CDR3 is 14 residues. Germline V gene sequence: CDR1 DFQATT, CDR2 SNEGSKA (reference sequence). V lost 1 base, J lost 7 bases, and 7 bases stayed unmatched.

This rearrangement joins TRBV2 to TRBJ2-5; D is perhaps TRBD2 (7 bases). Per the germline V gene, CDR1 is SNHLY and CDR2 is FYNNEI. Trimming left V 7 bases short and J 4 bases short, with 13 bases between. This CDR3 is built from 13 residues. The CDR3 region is CASMGGGGETQYF. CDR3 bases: TGTGCCAGCATGGGGGGCGGGGGAGAGACCCAGTACTTC.

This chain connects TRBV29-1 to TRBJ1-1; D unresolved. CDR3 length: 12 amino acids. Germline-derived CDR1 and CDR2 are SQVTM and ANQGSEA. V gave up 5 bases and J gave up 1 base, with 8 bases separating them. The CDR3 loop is CSVRWQNTEAFF. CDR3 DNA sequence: TGCAGCGTTCGGTGGCAGAACACTGAAGCTTTCTTT.

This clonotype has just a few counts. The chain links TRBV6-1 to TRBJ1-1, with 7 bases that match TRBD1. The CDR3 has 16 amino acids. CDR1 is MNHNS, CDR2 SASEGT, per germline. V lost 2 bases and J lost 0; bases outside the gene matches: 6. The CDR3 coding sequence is TGTGCCAGCAGTGAACAGGGACAGACTATGAACACTGAAGCTTTCTTT. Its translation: CASSEQGQTMNTEAFF.

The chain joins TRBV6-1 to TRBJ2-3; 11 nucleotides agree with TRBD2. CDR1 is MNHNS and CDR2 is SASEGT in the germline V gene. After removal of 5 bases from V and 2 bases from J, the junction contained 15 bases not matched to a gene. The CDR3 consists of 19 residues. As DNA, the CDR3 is TGTGCCAGCAGTCACCGAAGACTAGCGGGGCGTGAATACACAGATACGCAGTATTTT. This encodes CASSHRRLAGREYTDTQYF.

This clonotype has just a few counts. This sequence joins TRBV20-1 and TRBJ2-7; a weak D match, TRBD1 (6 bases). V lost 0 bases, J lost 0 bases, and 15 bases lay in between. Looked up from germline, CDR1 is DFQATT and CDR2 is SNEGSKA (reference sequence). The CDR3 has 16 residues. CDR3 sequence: CSARDRTGFSSYEQYF. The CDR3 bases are TGCAGTGCTAGAGATCGCACAGGGTTTAGCTCCTACGAGCAGTACTTC.

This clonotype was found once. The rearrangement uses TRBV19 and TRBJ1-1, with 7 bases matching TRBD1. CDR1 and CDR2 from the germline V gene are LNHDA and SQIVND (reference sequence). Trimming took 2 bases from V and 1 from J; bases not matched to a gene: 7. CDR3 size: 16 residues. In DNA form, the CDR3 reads TGTGCCAGTAGTATATCTGCCAGGGGGTGGAACACTGAAGCTTTCTTT. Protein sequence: CASSISARGWNTEAFF.

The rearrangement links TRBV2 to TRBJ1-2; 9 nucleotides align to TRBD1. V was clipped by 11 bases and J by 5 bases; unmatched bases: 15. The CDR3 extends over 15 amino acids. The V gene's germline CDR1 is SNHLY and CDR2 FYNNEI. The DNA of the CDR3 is TGTGCCTCAAGTTCTATAGGACAGGGGTTTTATGGCTACACCTTC. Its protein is CASSSIGQGFYGYTF.

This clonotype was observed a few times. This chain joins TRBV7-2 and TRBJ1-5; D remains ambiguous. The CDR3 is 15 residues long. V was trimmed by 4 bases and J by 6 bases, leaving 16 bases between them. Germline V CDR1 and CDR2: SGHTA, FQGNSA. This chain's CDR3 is CASSSSPALSQPQHF. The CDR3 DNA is TGTGCCAGCAGCTCAAGTCCGGCGTTATCTCAGCCCCAGCATTTT.

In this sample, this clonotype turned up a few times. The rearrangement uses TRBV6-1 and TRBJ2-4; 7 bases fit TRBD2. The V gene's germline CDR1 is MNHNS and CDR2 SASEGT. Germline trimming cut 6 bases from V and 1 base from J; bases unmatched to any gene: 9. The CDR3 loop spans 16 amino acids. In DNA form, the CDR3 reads TGTGCCAGCAGGCGCATAGCGGGTGGGGCCAAAAACATTCAGTACTTC. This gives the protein CASRRIAGGAKNIQYF.

The CDR3 loop is CASRADRPSYEQYF. The CDR3 DNA reads as TGTGCCAGCAGGGCTGACAGGCCTTCCTACGAGCAGTACTTC. The rearrangement joins TRBV2 to TRBJ2-7, with D perhaps TRBD1 (6 bases). Germline V gives CDR1 SNHLY, CDR2 FYNNEI. This CDR3 is 14 amino acids long. V lost 6 bases and J 1 base, leaving 13 bases between the germline ends.

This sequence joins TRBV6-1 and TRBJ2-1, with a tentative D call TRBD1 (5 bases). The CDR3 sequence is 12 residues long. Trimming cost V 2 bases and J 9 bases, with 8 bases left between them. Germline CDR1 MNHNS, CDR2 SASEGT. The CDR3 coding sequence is TGTGCCAGCAGTGAACAGGGCACTGAGCAGTTCTTC. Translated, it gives CASSEQGTEQFF.

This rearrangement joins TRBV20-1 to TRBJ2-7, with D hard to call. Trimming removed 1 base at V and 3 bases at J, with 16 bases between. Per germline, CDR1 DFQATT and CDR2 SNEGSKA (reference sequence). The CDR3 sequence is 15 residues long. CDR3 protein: CSARVLTWADYEQYF. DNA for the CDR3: TGCAGTGCTAGAGTTTTAACCTGGGCGGACTACGAGCAGTACTTC.

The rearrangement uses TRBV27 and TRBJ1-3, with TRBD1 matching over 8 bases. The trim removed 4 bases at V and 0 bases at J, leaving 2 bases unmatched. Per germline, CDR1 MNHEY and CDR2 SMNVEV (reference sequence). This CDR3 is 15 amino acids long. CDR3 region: CASSSTGGSGNTIYF. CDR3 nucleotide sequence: TGTGCCAGCAGTTCCACAGGGGGCTCTGGAAACACCATATATTTT.

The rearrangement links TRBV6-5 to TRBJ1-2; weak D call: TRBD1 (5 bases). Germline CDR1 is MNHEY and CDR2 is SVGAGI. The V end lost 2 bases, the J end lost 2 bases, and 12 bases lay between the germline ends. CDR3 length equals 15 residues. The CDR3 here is CASSYGWAGNYGYTF. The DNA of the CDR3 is TGTGCCAGCAGTTACGGTTGGGCAGGGAACTATGGCTACACCTTC.

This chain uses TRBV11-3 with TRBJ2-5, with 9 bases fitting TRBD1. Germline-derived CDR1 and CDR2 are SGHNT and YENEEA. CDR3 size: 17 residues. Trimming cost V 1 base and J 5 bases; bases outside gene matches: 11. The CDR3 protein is CASSLVLGTGSLETQYF. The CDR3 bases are TGTGCCAGCAGCTTAGTTTTAGGGACAGGGTCTCTGGAGACCCAGTACTTC.

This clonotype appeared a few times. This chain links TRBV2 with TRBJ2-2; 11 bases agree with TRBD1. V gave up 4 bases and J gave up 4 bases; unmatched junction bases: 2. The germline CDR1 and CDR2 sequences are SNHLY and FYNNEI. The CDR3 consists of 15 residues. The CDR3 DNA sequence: TGTGCCAGCAGTGTGGGACAGGGGGGCACCGGGGAGCTGTTTTTT. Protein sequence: CASSVGQGGTGELFF.

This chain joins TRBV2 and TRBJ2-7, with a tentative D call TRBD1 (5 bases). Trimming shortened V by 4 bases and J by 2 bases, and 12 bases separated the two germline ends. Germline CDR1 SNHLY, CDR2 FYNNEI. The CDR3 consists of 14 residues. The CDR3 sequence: CASSGASRAYEQYF. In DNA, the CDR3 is TGTGCCAGCAGTGGAGCGTCCAGGGCCTACGAGCAGTACTTC. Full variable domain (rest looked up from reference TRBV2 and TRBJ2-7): EPEVTQTPSHQVTQMGQEVILRCVPISNHLYFYWYRQILGQKVEFLVSFYNNEISEKSEIFDDQFSVERPDGSNFTLKIRSTKLEDSAMYFCASSGASRAYEQYFGPGTRLTVT.

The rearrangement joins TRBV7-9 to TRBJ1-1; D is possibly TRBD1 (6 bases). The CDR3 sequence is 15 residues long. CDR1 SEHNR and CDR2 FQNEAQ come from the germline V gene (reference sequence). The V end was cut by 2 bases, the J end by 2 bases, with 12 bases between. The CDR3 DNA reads TGTGCCAGCAGCTTAAGTCGGGGGGCCAACACTGAAGCTTTCTTT. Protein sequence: CASSLSRGANTEAFF.

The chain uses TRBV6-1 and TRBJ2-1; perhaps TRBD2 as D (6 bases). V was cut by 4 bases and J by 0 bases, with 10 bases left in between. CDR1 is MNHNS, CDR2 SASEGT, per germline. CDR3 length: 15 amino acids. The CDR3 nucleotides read TGTGCCAGCAGTGCAGAGGAGGGCTCCTACAATGAGCAGTTCTTC. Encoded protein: CASSAEEGSYNEQFF.

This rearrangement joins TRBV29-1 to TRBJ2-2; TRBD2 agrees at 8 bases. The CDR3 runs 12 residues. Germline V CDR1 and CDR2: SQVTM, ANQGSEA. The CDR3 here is CGTGGRTGELFF. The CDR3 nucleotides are TGCGGCACGGGGGGGAGAACCGGGGAGCTGTTTTTT.

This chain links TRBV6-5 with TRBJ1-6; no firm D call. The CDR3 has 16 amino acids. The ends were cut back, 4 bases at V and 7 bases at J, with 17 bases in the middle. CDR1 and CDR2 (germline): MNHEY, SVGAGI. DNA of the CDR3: TGTGCCAGCAGTTCCCGGAGGGCCGGAAAGAATTCACCCCTCCACTTT. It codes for CASSSRRAGKNSPLHF.

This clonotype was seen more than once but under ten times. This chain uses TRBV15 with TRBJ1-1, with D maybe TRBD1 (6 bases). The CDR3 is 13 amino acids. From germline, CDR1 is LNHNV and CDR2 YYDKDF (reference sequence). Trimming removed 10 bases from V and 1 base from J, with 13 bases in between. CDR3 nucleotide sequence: TGTGCCATCACCCGGACAGAGAACACTGAAGCTTTCTTT. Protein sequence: CAITRTENTEAFF.

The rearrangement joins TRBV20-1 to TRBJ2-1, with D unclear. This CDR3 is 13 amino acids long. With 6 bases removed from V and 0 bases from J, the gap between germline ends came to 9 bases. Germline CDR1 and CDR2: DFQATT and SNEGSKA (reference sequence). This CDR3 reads CSAPRNSYNEQFF. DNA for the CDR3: TGCAGTGCCCCGAGAAACTCCTACAATGAGCAGTTCTTC.

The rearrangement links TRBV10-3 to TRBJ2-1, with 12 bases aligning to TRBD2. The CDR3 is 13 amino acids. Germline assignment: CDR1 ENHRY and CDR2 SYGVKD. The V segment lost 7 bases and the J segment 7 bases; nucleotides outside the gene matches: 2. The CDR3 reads CAIMTSGGNEQFF. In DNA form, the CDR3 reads TGTGCCATCATGACTAGCGGGGGTAATGAGCAGTTCTTC.